This paragraph reports one T cell receptor (beta chain). How the authors handled the data: By means of reference gene primer amplification, nucleated cell counts were estimated. Clones were sequenced by immunoSEQ multiplex PCR, and TCRdb holds only the in-frame ones, with some missing. The DNA gave D and trimming, while V, J and clone size come from that table. This table holds around 140,000 clones, around 88% found once. While infection was still active, Seattle patients were enrolled and then followed longitudinally. This sample was taken from a study of blood T cell repertoires in COVID-19. CDR1 is MNHNY and CDR2 is SVGAGI in the germline V gene (reference sequence). CDR3 length equals 15 residues. V gave up 5 bases and J gave up 4 bases, with 17 bases separating them.

Sequenced: peripheral blood. This receptor was taken from a man between 60 and 75 years old with COVID-19, enrolled during active disease. The chain couples TRBV6-6 to TRBJ1-1; D uncertain. The CDR3 spells CASSRPAWGGTEAFF. The CDR3 DNA reads as TGTGCCAGCAGTAGACCCGCCTGGGGAGGCACTGAAGCTTTCTTT.